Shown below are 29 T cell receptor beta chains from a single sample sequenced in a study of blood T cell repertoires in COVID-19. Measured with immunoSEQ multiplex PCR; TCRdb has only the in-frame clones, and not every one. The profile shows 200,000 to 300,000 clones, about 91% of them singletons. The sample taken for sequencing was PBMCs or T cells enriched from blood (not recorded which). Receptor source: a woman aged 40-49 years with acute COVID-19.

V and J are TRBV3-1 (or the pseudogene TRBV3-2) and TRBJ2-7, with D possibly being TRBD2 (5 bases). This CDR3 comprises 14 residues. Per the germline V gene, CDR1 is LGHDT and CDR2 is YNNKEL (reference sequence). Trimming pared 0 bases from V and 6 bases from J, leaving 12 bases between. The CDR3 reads CASSQDPGFGEQYF. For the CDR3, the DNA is TGTGCCAGCAGCCAAGATCCGGGGTTCGGCGAGCAGTACTTC.

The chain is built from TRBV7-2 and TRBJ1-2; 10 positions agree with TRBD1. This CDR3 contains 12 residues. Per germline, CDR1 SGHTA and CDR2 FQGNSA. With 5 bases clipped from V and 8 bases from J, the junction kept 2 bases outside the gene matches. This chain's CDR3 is CASSLTGGGYTF. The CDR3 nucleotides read TGTGCCAGCAGCCTGACAGGGGGCGGCTACACCTTC.

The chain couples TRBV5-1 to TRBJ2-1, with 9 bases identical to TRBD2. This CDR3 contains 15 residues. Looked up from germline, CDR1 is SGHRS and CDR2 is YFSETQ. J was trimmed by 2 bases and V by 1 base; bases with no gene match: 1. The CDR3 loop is CASSLIAGAYNEQFF. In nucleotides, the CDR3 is TGCGCCAGCAGCTTGATAGCGGGGGCCTACAATGAGCAGTTCTTC.

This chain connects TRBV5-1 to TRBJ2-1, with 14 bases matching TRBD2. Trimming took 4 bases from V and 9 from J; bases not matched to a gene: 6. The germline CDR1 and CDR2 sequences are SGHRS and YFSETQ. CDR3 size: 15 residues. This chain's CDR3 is CASSRLAGGVGEQFF. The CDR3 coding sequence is TGCGCCAGCAGCCGACTAGCGGGAGGGGTAGGTGAGCAGTTCTTC.

Written as DNA, the CDR3 is TGCGCCAGCAGCTGGGCACCGGGACAGGGACTCTACAATGAGCAGTTCTTC. This sequence encodes CASSWAPGQGLYNEQFF. The chain carries TRBV5-1 and TRBJ2-1; 9 nucleotides match TRBD1. There are 17 residues in the CDR3. Trimming at V came to 3 bases and at J to 3 bases, leaving 10 bases not matched to a gene. CDR1 is SGHRS, CDR2 YFSETQ, per germline.

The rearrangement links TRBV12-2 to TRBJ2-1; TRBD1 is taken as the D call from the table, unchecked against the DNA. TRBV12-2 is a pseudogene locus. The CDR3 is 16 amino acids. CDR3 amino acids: CASRLPPDRGRDEQFF. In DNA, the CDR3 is TGTGCAAGTCGCCTCCCCCCGGACAGGGGGCGGGATGAGCAGTTCTTC.

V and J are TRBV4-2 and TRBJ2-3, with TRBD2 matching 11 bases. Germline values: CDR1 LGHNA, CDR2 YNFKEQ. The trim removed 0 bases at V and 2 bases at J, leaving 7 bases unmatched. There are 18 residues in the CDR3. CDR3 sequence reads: CASSQERASGGTTDTQYF. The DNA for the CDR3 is TGTGCCAGCAGCCAAGAGAGGGCTAGCGGGGGGACCACAGATACGCAGTATTTT.

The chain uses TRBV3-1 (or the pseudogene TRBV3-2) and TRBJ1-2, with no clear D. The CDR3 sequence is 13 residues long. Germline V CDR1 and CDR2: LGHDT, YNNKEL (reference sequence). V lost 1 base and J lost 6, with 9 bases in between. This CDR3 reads CASSQGTSDGYTF. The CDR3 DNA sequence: TGTGCCAGCAGCCAAGGCACCTCGGATGGCTACACCTTC.

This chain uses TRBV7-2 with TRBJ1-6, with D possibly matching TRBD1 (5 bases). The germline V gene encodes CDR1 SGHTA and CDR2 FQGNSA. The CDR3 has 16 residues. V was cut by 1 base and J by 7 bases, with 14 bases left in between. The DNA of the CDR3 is TGTGCCAGCAGCTTAGGACAGAGTAGATTCAATTCACCCCTCCACTTT. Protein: CASSLGQSRFNSPLHF.

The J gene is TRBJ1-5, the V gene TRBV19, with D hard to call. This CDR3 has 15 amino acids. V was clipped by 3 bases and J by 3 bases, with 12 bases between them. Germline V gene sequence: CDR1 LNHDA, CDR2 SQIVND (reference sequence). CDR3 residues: CASSMAWQANQPQHF. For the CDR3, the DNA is TGTGCCAGTAGTATGGCGTGGCAGGCCAATCAGCCCCAGCATTTT.

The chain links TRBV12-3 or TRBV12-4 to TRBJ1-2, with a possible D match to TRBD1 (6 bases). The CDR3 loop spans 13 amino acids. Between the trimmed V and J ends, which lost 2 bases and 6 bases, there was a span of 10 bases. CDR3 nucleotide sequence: TGTGCCAGCAGTTTAACCCGGACAGATGGCTACACCTTC. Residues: CASSLTRTDGYTF.

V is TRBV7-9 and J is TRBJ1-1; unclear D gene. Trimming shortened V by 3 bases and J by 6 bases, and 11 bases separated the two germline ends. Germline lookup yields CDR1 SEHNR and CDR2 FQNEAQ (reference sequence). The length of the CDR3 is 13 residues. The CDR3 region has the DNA TGTGCCAGCAGCTTGAAGCCGATCGCTGAAGCTTTCTTT. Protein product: CASSLKPIAEAFF. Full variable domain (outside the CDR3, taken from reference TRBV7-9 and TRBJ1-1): DTGVSQNPRHKITKRGQNVTFRCDPISEHNRLYWYRQTLGQGPEFLTYFQNEAQLEKSRLLSDRFSAERPKGSFSTLEIQRTEQGDSAMYLCASSLKPIAEAFFGQGTRLTVV.

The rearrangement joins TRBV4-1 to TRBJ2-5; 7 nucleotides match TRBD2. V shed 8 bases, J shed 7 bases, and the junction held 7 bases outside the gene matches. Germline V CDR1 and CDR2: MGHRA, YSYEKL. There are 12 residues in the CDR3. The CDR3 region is CASGEGRGTQYF. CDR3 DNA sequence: TGCGCCAGCGGGGAGGGGAGGGGGACCCAGTACTTC.

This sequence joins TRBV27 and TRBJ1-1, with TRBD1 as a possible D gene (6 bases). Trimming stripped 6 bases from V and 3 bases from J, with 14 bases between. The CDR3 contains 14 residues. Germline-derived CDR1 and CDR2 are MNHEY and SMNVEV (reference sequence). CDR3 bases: TGTGCCAGCAGCCCGACAGGAACCTACACTGAAGCTTTCTTT. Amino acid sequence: CASSPTGTYTEAFF.

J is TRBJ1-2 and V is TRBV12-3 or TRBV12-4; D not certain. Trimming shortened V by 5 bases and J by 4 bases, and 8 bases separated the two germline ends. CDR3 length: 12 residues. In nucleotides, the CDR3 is TGTGCCAGCAGTATATCGGTCTATGGCTACACCTTC. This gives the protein CASSISVYGYTF.

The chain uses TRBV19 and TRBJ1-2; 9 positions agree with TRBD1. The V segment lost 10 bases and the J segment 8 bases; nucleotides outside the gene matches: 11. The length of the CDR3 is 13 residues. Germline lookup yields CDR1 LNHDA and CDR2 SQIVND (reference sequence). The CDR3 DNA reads TGTGCCACTCGGGACAGGGACCTTGAGGGCTACACCTTC. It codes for CATRDRDLEGYTF.

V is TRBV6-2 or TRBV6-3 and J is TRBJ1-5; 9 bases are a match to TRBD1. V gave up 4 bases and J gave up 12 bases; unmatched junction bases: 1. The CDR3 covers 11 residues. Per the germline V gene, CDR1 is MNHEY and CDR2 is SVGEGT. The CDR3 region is CASSLGQGQHF. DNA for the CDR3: TGTGCCAGCAGTTTGGGACAGGGCCAGCATTTT.

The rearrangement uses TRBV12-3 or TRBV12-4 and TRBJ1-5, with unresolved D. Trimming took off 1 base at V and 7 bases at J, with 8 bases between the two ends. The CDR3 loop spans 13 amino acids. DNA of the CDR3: TGTGCCAGCAGTTTAGGGGCAGAACAGCCCCAGCATTTT. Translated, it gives CASSLGAEQPQHF.

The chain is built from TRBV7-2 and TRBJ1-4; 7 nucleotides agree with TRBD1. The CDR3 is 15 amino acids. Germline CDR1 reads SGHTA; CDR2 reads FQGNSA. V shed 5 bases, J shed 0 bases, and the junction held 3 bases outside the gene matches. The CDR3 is CASSTQGATNEKLFF. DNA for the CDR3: TGTGCCAGCAGCACCCAGGGGGCAACTAATGAAAAACTGTTTTTT. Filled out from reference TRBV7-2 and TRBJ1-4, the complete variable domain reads GAGVSQSPSNKVTEKGKDVELRCDPISGHTALYWYRQSLGQGLEFLIYFQGNSAPDKSGLPSDRFSAERTGGSVSTLTIQRTQQEDSAVYLCASSTQGATNEKLFFGSGTQLSVL.

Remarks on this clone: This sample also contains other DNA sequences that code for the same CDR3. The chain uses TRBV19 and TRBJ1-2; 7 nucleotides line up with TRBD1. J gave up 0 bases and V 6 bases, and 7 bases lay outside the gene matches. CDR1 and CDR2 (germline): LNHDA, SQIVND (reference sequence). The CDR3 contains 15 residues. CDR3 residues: CASRRTGEANYGYTF. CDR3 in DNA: TGTGCCAGTAGGAGAACAGGGGAAGCTAACTATGGCTACACCTTC.

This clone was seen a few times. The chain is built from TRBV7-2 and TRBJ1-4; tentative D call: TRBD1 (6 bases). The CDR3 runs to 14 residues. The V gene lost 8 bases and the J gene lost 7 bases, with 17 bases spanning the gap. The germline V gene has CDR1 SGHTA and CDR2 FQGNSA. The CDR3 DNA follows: TGTGCCAGCCGCATGGGGGGGGCGGGTGAAAAACTGTTTTTT. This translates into CASRMGGAGEKLFF.

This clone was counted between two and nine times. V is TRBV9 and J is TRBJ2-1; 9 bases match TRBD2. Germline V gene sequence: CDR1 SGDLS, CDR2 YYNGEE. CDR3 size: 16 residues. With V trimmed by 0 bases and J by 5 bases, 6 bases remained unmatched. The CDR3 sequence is CASSVALAGVDNEQFF. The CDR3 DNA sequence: TGTGCCAGCAGCGTAGCCTTAGCGGGAGTAGACAATGAGCAGTTCTTC.

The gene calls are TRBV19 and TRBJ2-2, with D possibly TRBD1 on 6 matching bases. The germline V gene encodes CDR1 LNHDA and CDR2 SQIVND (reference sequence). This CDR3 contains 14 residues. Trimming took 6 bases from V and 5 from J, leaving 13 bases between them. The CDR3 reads CASREGGSTGELFF. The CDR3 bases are TGTGCCAGTAGGGAAGGGGGATCTACCGGGGAGCTGTTTTTT.

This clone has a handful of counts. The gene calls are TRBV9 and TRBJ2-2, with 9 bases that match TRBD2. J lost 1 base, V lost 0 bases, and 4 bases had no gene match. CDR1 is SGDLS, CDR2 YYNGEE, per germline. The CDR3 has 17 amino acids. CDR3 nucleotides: TGTGCCAGCAGCGTAGCGGAACTAGCGGGGAACACCGGGGAGCTGTTTTTT. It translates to CASSVAELAGNTGELFF. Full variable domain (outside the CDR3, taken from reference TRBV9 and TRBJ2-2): DSGVTQTPKHLITATGQRVTLRCSPRSGDLSVYWYQQSLDQGLQFLIQYYNGEERAKGNILERFSAQQFPDLHSELNLSSLELGDSALYFCASSVAELAGNTGELFFGEGSRLTVL.

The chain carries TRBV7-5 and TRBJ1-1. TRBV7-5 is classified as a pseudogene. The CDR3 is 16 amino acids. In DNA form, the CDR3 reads TGTGCCAGAAGCTTAGTCCCCGGCGGGGTCGCCACTGAAGCTTTCTTT. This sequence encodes CARSLVPGGVATEAFF.

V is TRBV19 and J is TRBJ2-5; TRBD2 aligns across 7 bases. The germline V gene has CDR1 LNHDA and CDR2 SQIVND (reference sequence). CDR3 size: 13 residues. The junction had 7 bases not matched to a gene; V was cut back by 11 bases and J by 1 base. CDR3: CAVGAGIQETQYF. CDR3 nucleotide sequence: TGTGCCGTAGGAGCGGGGATCCAAGAGACCCAGTACTTC.

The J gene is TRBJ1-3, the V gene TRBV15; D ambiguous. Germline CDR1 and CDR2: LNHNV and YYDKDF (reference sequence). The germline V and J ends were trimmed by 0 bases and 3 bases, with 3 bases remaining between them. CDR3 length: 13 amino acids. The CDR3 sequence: CATSRDYGNTIYF. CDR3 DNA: TGTGCCACCAGCAGAGATTATGGAAACACCATATATTTT.

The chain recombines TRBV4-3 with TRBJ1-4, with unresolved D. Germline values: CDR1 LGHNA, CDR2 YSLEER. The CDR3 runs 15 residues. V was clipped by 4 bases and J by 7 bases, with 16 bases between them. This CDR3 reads CASSPGSIGSEKLFF. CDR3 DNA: TGCGCCAGCAGCCCGGGGTCCATCGGCAGTGAAAAACTGTTTTTT.

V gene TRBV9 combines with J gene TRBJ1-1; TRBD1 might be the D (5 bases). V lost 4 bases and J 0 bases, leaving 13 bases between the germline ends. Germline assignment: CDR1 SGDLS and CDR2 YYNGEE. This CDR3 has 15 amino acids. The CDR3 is CASSLADSMNTEAFF. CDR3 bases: TGTGCCAGCAGCTTAGCAGACAGTATGAACACTGAAGCTTTCTTT.